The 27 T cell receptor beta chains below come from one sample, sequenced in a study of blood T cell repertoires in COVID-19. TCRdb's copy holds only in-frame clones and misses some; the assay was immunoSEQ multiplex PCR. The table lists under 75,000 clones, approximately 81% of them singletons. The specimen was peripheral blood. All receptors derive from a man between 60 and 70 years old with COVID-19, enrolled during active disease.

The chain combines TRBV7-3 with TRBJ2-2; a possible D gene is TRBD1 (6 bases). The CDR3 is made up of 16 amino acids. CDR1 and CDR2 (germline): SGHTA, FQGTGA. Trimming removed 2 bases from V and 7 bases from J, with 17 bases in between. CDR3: CASSLRITGMVGELFF. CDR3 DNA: TGTGCCAGCAGCTTACGGATCACAGGGATGGTCGGGGAGCTGTTTTTT.

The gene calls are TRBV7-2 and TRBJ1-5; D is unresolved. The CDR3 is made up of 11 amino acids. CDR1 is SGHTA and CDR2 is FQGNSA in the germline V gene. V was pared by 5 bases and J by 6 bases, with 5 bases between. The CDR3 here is CASSIFQPQHF. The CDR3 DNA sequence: TGTGCCAGCAGCATCTTTCAGCCCCAGCATTTT.

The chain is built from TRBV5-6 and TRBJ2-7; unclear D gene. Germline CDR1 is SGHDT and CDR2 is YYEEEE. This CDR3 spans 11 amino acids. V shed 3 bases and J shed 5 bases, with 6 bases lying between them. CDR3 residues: CASSSIDEQYF. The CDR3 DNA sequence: TGTGCCAGCAGCTCTATAGACGAGCAGTACTTC.

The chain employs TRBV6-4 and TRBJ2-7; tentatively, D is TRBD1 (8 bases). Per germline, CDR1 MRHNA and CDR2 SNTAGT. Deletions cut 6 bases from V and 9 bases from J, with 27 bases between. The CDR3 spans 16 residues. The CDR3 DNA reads TGTGCCAGCAGCCTTAACGGGGGGACAGGCCCGGAAAGGCAGTACTTC. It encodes CASSLNGGTGPERQYF.

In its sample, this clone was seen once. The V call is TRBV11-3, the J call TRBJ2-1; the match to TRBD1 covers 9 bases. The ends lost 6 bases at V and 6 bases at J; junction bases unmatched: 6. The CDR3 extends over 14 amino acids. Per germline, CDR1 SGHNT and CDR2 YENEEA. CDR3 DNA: TGTGCCAGCAGGACCGGGACAGGGTCCAATGAGCAGTTCTTC. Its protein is CASRTGTGSNEQFF.

This chain's CDR3 is CASSLLPQVYNEQFF. CDR3 nucleotides: TGTGCCAGCAGTTTATTACCACAGGTGTACAATGAGCAGTTCTTC. The rearrangement links TRBV27 to TRBJ2-1; tentatively, D is TRBD1 (5 bases). In germline, CDR1 is MNHEY, CDR2 SMNVEV (reference sequence). This CDR3 contains 15 residues. Trimming cost V 1 base and J 4 bases, with 11 bases left between them.

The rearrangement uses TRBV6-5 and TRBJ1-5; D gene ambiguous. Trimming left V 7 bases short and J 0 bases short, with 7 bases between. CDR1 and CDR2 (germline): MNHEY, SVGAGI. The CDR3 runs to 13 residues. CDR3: CASTTYSNQPQHF. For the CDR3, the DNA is TGTGCCAGCACCACTTATAGCAATCAGCCCCAGCATTTT.

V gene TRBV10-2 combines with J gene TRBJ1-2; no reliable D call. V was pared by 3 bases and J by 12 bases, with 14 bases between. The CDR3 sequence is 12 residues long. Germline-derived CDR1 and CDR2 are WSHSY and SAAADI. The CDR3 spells CASSELDSKHTF. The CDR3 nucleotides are TGCGCCAGCAGTGAACTGGACTCTAAGCACACCTTC.

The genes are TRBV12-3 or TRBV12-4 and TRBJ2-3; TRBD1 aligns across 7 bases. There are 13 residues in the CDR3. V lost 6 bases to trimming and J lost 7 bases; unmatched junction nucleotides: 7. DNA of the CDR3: TGTGCCAGCAGGAGGACAGGAGAATATACGCAGTATTTT. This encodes CASRRTGEYTQYF.

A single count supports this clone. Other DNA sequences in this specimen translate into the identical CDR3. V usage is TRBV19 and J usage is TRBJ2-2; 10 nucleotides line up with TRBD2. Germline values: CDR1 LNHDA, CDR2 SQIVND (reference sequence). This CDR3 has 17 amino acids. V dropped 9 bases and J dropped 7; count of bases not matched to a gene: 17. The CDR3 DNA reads TGTGCCAGCAGTTCGATAGGAGCGGGGGGGCCTGGCGGGGAGCTGTTTTTT. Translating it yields CASSSIGAGGPGGELFF.

CDR3 nucleotides: TGTGCCTGGAGTGTAATGGCAGGGCGGAACACTGAAGCTTTCTTT. Translated, it gives CAWSVMAGRNTEAFF. The genes are TRBV30 and TRBJ1-1, with D maybe TRBD1 (5 bases). The ends were cut back, 0 bases at V and 1 base at J, with 12 bases in the middle. The V gene's germline CDR1 is GTSNPN and CDR2 SVGIG (reference sequence). This CDR3 is built from 15 residues.

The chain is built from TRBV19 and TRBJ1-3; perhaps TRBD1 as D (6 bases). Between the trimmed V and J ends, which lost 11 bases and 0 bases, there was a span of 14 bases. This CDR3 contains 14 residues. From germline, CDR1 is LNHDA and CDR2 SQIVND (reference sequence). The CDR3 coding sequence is TGTGCCTCCAAAGCAGGGGACTCTGGAAACACCATATATTTT. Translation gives CASKAGDSGNTIYF. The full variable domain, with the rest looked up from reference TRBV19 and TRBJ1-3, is DGGITQSPKYLFRKEGQNVTLSCEQNLNHDAMYWYRQDPGQGLRLIYYSQIVNDFQKGDIAEGYSVSREKKESFPLTVTSAQKNPTAFYLCASKAGDSGNTIYFGEGSWLTVV.

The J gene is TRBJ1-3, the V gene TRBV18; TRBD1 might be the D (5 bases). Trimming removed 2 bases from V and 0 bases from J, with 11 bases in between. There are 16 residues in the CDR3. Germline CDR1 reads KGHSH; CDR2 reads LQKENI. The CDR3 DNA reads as TGTGCCAGCTCACCATACGACAGTAGCTCTGGAAACACCATATATTTT. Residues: CASSPYDSSSGNTIYF.

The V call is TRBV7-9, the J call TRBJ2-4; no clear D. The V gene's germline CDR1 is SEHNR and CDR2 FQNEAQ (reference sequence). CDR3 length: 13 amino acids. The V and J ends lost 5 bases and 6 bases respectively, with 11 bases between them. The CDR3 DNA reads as TGTGCCAGCAGCCGGCCGGGTGGAAACATTCAGTACTTC. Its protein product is CASSRPGGNIQYF.

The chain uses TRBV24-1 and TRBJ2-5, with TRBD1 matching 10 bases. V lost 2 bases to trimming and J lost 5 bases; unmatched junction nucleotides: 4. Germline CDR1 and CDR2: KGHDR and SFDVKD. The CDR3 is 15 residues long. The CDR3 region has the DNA TGTGCCACCAGTGATTGGACAGGGGGAATGGAGACCCAGTACTTC. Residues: CATSDWTGGMETQYF.

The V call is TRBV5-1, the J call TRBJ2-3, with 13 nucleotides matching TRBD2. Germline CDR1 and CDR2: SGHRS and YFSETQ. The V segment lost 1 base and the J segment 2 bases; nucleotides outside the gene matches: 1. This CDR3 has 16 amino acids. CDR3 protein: CASSLTSGGVTDTQYF. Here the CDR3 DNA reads TGCGCCAGCAGCTTGACTAGCGGGGGGGTCACAGATACGCAGTATTTT.

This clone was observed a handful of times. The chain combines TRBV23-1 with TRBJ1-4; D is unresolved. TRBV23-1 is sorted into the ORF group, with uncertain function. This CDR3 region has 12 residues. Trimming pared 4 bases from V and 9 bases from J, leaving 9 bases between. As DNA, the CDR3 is TGCGCCAGCAGTCGGGCAGAGAAAAAACTGTTTTTT. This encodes CASSRAEKKLFF.

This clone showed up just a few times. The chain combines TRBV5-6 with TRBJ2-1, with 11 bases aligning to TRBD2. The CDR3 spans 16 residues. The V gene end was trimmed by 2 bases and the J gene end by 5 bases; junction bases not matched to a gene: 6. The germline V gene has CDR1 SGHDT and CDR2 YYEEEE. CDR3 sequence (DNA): TGTGCCAGCAGCTTACTACTAGCGGGAGATAACAATGAGCAGTTCTTC. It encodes CASSLLLAGDNNEQFF.

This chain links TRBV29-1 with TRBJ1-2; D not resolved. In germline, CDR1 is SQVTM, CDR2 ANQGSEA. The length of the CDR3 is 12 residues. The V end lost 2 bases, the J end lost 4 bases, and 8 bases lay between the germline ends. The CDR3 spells CSVEQDFYGYTF. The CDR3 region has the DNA TGCAGCGTTGAACAGGATTTCTATGGCTACACCTTC.

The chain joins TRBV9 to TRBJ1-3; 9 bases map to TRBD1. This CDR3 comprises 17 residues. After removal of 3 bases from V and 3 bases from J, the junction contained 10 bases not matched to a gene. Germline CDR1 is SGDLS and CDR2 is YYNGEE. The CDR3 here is CASSGQGGPSVGNTIYF. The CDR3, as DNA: TGTGCCAGCAGCGGACAGGGGGGGCCTAGCGTTGGAAACACCATATATTTT.

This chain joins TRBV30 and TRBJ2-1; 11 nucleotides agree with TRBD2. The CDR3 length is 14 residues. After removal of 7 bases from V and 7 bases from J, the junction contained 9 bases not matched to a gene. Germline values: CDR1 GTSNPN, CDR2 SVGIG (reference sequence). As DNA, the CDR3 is TGTGCCTACCATAGCGGGGGGGCGTCTAATGAGCAGTTCTTC. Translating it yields CAYHSGGASNEQFF.

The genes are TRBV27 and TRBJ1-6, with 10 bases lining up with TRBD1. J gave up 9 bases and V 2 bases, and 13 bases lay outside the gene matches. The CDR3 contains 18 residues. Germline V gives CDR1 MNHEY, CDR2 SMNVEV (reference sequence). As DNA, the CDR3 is TGTGCCAGCAGTTTAGAAAGTTTTGGGACAGGGGCTGCTTCACCCCTCCACTTT. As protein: CASSLESFGTGAASPLHF.

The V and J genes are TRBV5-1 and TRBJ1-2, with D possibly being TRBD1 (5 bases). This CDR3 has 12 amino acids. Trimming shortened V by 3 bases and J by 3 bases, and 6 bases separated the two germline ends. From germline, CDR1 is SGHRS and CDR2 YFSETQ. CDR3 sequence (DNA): TGCGCCAGCAGCTCCAGGGACTATGGCTACACCTTC. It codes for CASSSRDYGYTF. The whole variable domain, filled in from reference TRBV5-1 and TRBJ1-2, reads KAGVTQTPRYLIKTRGQQVTLSCSPISGHRSVSWYQQTPGQGLQFLFEYFSETQRNKGNFPGRFSGRQFSNSRSEMNVSTLELGDSALYLCASSSRDYGYTFGSGTRLTVV.

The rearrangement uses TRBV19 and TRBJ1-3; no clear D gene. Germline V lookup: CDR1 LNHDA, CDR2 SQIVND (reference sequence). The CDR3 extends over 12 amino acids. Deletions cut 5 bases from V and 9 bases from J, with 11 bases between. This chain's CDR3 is CASSSTFGTIYF. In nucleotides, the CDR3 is TGTGCCAGTAGTTCTACCTTCGGCACCATATATTTT.

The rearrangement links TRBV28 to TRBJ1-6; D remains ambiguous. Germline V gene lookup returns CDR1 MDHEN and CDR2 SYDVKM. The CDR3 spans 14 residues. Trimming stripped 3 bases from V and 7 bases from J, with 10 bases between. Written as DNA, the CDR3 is TGTGCCAGCAGTTTGGGGAGGGCCAATTCACCCCTCCACTTT. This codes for CASSLGRANSPLHF.

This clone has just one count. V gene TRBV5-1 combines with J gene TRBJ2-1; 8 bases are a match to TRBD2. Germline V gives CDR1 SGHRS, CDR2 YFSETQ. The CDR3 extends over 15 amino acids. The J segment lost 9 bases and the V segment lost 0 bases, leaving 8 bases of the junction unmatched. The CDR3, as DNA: TGCGCCAGCAGCTTGGAGGGGACTAGTTGGGGTGAGCAGTTCTTC. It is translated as CASSLEGTSWGEQFF.

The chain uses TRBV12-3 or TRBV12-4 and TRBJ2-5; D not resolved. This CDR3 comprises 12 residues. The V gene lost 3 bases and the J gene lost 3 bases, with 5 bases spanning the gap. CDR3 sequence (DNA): TGTGCCAGCAGTTTTGCAGAAGAGACCCAGTACTTC. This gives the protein CASSFAEETQYF.